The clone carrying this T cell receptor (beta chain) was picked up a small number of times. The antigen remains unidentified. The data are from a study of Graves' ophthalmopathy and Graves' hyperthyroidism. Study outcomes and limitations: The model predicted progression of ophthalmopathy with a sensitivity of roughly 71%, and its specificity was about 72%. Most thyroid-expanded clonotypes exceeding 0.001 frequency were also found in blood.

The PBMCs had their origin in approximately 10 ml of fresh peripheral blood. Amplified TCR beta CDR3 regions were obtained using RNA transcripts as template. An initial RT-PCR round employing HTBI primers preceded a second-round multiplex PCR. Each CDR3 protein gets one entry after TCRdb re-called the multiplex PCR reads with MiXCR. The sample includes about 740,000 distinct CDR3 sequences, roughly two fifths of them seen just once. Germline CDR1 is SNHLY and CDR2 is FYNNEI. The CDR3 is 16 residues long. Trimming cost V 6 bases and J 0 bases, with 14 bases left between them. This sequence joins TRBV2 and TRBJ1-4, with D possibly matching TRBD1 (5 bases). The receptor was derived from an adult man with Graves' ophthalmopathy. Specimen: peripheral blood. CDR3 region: CASRGLRAATNEKLFF. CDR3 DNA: TGTGCCAGCAGGGGACTCCGGGCGGCAACTAATGAAAAACTGTTTTTT.